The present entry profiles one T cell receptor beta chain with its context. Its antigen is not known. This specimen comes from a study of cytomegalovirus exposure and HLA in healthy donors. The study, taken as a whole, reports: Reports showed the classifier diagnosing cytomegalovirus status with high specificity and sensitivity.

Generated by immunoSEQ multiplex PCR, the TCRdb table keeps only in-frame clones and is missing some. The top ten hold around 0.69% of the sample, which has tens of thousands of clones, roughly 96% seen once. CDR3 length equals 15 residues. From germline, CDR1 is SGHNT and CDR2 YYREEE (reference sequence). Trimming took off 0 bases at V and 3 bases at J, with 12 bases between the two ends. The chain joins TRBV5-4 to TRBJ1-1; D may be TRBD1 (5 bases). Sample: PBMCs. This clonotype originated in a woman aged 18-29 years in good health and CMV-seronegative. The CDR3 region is CASSLGAGPDTEAFF. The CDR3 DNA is TGTGCCAGCAGCTTGGGAGCGGGGCCGGACACTGAAGCTTTCTTT.